Sequencing of this T cell receptor beta chain was carried out in a study of shared clonotypes between healthy human individuals. Study outcomes and limitations: Having only a few donors restricted how much genetic and exposure-history diversity was captured.

Method: immunoSEQ multiplex PCR; TCRdb's copy keeps in-frame clones and lacks some. The data show some 2 million clones, 95% seen once. Notes on this clone: Its cognate antigen is unknown.

CDR1 MGHRA and CDR2 YSYEKL come from the germline V gene. V trimming: 5 bases; J trimming: 0 bases; junction bases outside the gene matches: 8. There are 16 residues in the CDR3. Sequencing was done on a sample of naive CD4+ T cells sorted from blood. The subset here: CD45RA+ positively selected. This TCR was sampled from a man younger than 30 in good health. The rearrangement links TRBV4-1 to TRBJ1-1, with TRBD1 matching 8 bases. CDR3 residues: CASSTWTGRVNTEAFF. The DNA of the CDR3 is TGCGCCAGCAGCACATGGACAGGGCGTGTGAACACTGAAGCTTTCTTT.